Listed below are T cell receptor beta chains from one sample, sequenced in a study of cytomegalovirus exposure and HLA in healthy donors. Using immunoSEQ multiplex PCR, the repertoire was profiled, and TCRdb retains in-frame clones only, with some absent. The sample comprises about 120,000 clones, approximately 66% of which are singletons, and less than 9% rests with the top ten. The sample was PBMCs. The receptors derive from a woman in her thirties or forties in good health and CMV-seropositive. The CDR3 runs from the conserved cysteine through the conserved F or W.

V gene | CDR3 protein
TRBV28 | CASSFPPTSGDEQFF
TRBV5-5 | CASSPALGDTEAFF
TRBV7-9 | CASSLTGGGLNTEAFF
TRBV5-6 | CASSELHQGSYGYTF
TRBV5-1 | CASSQPPRQGRKGEQYF
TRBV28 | CASSLGGQGPPGYTF
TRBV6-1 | CASRTQGFDEQFF
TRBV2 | CASTVGTEAEQYF
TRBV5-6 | CASSPGTGGPDEQYF
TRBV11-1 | CASSPRTYEQYF
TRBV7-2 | CASSLATGGVETQYF
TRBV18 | CASSPNHIQGTDTQYF
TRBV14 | CASRPGEVRSYNEQFF
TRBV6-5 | CASSYNRHSYEQYF
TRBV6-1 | CASSPTGGYGYTF
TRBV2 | CASSANGLAGDTQYF
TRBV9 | CASSAGGADADTQYF
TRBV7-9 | CASSLDQGGSYEQYF
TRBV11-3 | CASSLGRDRSYEQYF
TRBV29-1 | CSLWTLLHLSPLHF
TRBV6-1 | CASSGQYTEAFF
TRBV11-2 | CASSLGPGGQSNEQFF
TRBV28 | CASSFGGLSYEQYF
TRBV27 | CASSSSVGNTIYF
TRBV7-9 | CSSSLGSNNHHGYTF
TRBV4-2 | CASSQEGRGETQYF
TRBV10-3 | CATDDSSAYNEQFF
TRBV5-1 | CASSPGTPTYEQYF
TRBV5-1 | CASSLHSGSETQYF
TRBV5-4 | CASSTSGRFDEQYF
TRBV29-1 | CSVAQRLSSYNEQFF
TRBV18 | CASSLPMTGNTEAFF
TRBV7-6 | CASSFGGFGEKLFF
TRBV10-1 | CASSEGGVTEAFF
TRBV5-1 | CASSLAPRTSGYNEQFF
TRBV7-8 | CASSLSVLGRIYNEQFF
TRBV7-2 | CASTTGGRGEKLFF